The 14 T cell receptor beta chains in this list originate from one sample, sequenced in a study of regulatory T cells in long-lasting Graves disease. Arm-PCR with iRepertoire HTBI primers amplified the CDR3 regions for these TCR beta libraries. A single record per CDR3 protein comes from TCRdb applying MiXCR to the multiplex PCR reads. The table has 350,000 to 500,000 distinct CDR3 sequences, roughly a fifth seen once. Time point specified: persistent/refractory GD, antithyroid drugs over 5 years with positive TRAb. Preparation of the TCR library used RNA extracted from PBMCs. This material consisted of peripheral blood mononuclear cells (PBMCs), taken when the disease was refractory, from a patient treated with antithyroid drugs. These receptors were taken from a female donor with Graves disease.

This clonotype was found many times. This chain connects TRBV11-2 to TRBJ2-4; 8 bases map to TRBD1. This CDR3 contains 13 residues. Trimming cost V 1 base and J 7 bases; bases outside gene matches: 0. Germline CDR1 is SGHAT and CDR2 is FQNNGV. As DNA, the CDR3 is TGTGCCAGCAGCTTAGGGACAGGGAACATTCAGTACTTC. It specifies CASSLGTGNIQYF.

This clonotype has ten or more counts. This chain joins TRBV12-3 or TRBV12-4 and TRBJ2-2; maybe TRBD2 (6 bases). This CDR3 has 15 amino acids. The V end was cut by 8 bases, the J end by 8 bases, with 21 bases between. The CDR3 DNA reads TGTGCCAGCTTAAGCCGTCGGGAGCCGAGTGGGGAGCTGTTTTTT. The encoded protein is CASLSRREPSGELFF.

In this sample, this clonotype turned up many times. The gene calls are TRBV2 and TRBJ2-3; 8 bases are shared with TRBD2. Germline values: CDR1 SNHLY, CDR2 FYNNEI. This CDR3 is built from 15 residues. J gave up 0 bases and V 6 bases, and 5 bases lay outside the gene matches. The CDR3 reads CASRKASGSTDTQYF. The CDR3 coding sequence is TGTGCCAGCAGGAAGGCTAGCGGGAGCACAGATACGCAGTATTTT.

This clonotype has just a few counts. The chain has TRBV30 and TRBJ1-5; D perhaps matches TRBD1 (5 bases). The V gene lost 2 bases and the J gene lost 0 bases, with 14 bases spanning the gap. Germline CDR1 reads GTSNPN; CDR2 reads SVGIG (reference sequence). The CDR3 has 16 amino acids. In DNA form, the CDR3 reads TGTGCCTGGAGTACCGACCGGGACGGTAGCAATCAGCCCCAGCATTTT. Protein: CAWSTDRDGSNQPQHF.

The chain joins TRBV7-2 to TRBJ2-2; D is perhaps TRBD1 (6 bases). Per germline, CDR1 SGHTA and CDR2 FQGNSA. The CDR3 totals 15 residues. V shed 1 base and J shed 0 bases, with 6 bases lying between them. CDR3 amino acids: CASSLDRANTGELFF. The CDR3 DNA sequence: TGTGCCAGCAGCTTAGACAGGGCGAACACCGGGGAGCTGTTTTTT.

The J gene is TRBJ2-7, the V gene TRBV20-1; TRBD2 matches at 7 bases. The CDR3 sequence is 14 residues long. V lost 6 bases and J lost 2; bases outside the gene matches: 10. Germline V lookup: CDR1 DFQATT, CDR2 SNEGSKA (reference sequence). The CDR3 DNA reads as TGCAGTGCCAACCCCGGGGGGAGCACCTACGAGCAGTACTTC. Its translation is CSANPGGSTYEQYF.

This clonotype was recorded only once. CDR3 amino acids: CASSSLRGASIAQHF. CDR3 sequence (DNA): TGTGCCAGCAGCAGCTTGAGAGGGGCCTCTATAGCCCAGCATTTT. This rearrangement joins TRBV5-6 to TRBJ1-5; a possible D gene is TRBD1 (5 bases). The length of the CDR3 is 15 residues. Trimming cost V 4 bases and J 11 bases, with 22 bases left between them. Germline V gene sequence: CDR1 SGHDT, CDR2 YYEEEE. The entire variable domain, with the rest obtained from reference TRBV5-6 and TRBJ1-5, is as follows: DAGVTQSPTHLIKTRGQQVTLRCSPKSGHDTVSWYQQALGQGPQFIFQYYEEEERQRGNFPDRFSGHQFPNYSSELNVNALLLGDSALYLCASSSLRGASIAQHFGDGTRLSIL.

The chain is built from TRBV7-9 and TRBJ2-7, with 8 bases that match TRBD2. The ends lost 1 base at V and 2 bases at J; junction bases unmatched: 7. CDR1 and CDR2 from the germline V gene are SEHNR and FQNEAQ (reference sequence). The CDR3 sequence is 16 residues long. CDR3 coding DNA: TGTGCCAGCAGCTTAGGTGCGACGGGAGGGCCCTACGAGCAGTACTTC. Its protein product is CASSLGATGGPYEQYF.

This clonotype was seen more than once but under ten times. The CDR3 nucleotides are TGTGCCAGCAGCCGAGAGGGTTCGGGGATGTACTACGAGCAGTACTTC. Encoded protein: CASSREGSGMYYEQYF. The chain links TRBV27 to TRBJ2-7; D is possibly TRBD2 (5 bases). Germline lookup yields CDR1 MNHEY and CDR2 SMNVEV (reference sequence). Deletions cut 6 bases from V and 3 bases from J, with 21 bases between. The CDR3 is 16 residues long.

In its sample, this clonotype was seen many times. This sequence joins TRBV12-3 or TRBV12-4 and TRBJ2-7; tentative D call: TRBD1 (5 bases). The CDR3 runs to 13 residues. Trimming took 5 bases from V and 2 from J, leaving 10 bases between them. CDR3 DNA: TGTGCCAGCAGTCACAGGAATACCTACGAGCAGTACTTC. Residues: CASSHRNTYEQYF.

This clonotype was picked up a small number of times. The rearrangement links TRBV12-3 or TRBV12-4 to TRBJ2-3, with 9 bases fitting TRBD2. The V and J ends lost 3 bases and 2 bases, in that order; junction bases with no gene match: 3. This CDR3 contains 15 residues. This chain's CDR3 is CASSLTSGFTDTQYF. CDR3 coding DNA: TGTGCCAGCAGTTTGACTAGCGGATTCACAGATACGCAGTATTTT.

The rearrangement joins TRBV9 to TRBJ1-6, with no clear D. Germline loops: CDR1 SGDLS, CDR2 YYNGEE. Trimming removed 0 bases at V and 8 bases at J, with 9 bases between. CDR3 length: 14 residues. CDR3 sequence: CASSVAETYSPLHF. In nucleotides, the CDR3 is TGTGCCAGCAGCGTAGCTGAGACCTATTCACCCCTCCACTTT. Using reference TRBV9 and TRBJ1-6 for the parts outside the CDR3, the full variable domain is DSGVTQTPKHLITATGQRVTLRCSPRSGDLSVYWYQQSLDQGLQFLIQYYNGEERAKGNILERFSAQQFPDLHSELNLSSLELGDSALYFCASSVAETYSPLHFGNGTRLTVT.

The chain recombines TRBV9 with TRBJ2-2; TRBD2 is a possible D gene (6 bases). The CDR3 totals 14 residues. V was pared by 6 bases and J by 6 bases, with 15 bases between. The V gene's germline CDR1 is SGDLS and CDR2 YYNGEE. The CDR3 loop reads CASNRDSSPGELFF. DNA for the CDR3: TGTGCCAGCAACCGGGACTCCAGCCCCGGGGAGCTGTTTTTT. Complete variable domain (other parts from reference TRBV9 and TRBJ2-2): DSGVTQTPKHLITATGQRVTLRCSPRSGDLSVYWYQQSLDQGLQFLIQYYNGEERAKGNILERFSAQQFPDLHSELNLSSLELGDSALYFCASNRDSSPGELFFGEGSRLTVL.

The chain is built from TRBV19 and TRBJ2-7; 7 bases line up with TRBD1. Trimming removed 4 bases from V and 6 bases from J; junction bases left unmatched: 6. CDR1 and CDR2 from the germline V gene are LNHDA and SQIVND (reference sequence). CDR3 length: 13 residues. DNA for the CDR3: TGTGCCAGTAGTAAAGACAGGGCTCGCGAGCAGTACTTC. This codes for CASSKDRAREQYF.